These 30 T cell receptor beta chains were sequenced from one sample in a study of T cells in Graves' hyperthyroidism and ophthalmopathy. Using RNA transcripts as the source, TCR beta CDR3 regions were amplified. The HTBI set primed first-round TCR CDR3 RT-PCR. TCRdb passed the multiplex PCR reads through MiXCR, listing each CDR3 protein once. The sample has about 340,000 distinct CDR3 sequences, about 20% seen once; the top ten hold around 50%. The sequencing sample was made of blood. The receptors shown here come from a woman aged 45-65 years with Graves' hyperthyroidism.

The chain joins TRBV25-1 to TRBJ2-7; TRBD2 agrees at 7 bases. This CDR3 contains 15 residues. In germline, CDR1 is MGHDK, CDR2 SYGVNS. V lost 3 bases, J lost 2 bases, and 7 bases stayed unmatched. The CDR3 sequence: CASSDSPSGTYEQYF. CDR3 nucleotide sequence: TGTGCCAGCAGTGATTCTCCTAGCGGTACCTACGAGCAGTACTTC.

J is TRBJ2-5 and V is TRBV11-2, with a weak D call TRBD2 (6 bases). Trimming shortened V by 3 bases and J by 0 bases, and 8 bases separated the two germline ends. The germline gives CDR1 SGHAT, CDR2 FQNNGV. The CDR3 loop spans 14 amino acids. The CDR3 DNA reads as TGTGCCAGCAGCTTCGGGACTGACCAAGAGACCCAGTACTTC. Its translation is CASSFGTDQETQYF.

This clonotype was observed a few times. The chain carries TRBV13 and TRBJ1-2; D remains ambiguous. Trimming cost V 3 bases and J 8 bases, with 16 bases left between them. The CDR3 length is 14 residues. Per germline, CDR1 PRHDT and CDR2 FYEKMQ (reference sequence). The CDR3 coding sequence is TGTGCCAGCAGCTTCGGGGTAAATCCTAGCGGCTACACCTTC. Amino acid sequence: CASSFGVNPSGYTF.

Many counts were recorded for this clonotype. The gene calls are TRBV7-2 and TRBJ1-5; D remains ambiguous. The CDR3 extends over 12 amino acids. CDR1 is SGHTA and CDR2 is FQGNSA in the germline V gene. V lost 1 base and J 6 bases, leaving 4 bases between the germline ends. Here the CDR3 reads CASSLGVQPQHF. The CDR3, as DNA: TGTGCCAGCAGCTTAGGAGTTCAGCCCCAGCATTTT.

Of note for this clonotype: One junction end does not reproduce the germline sequence, and a read error may be involved. The J gene is TRBJ1-2, the V gene TRBV27; D not resolved. The V gene's germline CDR1 is MNHEY and CDR2 SMNVEV (reference sequence). CDR3 size: 14 residues. The CDR3 region has the DNA TGTGCCAACAGTCCACTGGGCAGCAACTATGGCTACACCTTC. It codes for CANSPLGSNYGYTF.

This clonotype was seen once. The V and J genes are TRBV10-3 and TRBJ1-5; TRBD1 matches at 12 bases. The ends lost 3 bases at V and 7 bases at J; junction bases unmatched: 1. The germline gives CDR1 ENHRY, CDR2 SYGVKD. The CDR3 sequence is 14 residues long. CDR3 protein: CAISEGTGGQPQHF. DNA of the CDR3: TGTGCCATCAGTGAAGGGACAGGGGGCCAGCCCCAGCATTTT.

The chain couples TRBV12-3 or TRBV12-4 to TRBJ1-5; D not certain. The V end was cut by 6 bases, the J end by 4 bases, with 16 bases between. The CDR3 runs to 15 residues. The CDR3 is CASSFELRTNQPQHF. The CDR3 DNA follows: TGTGCCAGCAGCTTCGAGTTAAGGACGAATCAGCCCCAGCATTTT.

The V and J genes are TRBV6-2 or TRBV6-3 and TRBJ2-5, with 11 positions matching TRBD2. CDR1 is MNHEY, CDR2 SVGEGT, per germline. The CDR3 length is 14 residues. Losses at the gene ends were 5 bases for V and 4 bases for J; bases not matched to a gene: 3. The CDR3 reads CASSQLAGGETQYF. CDR3 nucleotides: TGTGCCAGCAGTCAGCTAGCGGGAGGAGAGACCCAGTACTTC.

This clonotype came up many times. The chain combines TRBV3-1 with TRBJ1-2; D is ambiguous. The CDR3 has 13 residues. V lost 0 bases and J lost 7, with 9 bases in between. Per the germline V gene, CDR1 is LGHDT and CDR2 is YNNKEL (reference sequence). The CDR3: CASSQDGRSGYTF. Here the CDR3 DNA reads TGTGCCAGCAGCCAAGACGGTCGGTCTGGCTACACCTTC.

The J gene is TRBJ2-2, the V gene TRBV27; D is undetermined. CDR3 length: 13 amino acids. V shed 2 bases and J shed 5 bases, with 6 bases lying between them. The germline CDR1 and CDR2 sequences are MNHEY and SMNVEV (reference sequence). CDR3 in amino acids: CASSLRLTGELFF. The CDR3 coding sequence is TGTGCCAGCAGTTTACGGCTAACCGGGGAGCTGTTTTTT.

The chain couples TRBV28 to TRBJ2-2; D is unclear. Germline CDR1 and CDR2: MDHEN and SYDVKM. Trimming shortened V by 10 bases and J by 6 bases, and 15 bases separated the two germline ends. The CDR3 consists of 13 residues. The CDR3 protein is CATALDWPGELFF. For the CDR3, the DNA is TGTGCCACAGCCCTAGACTGGCCCGGGGAGCTGTTTTTT.

The chain joins TRBV15 to TRBJ1-4; tentative D call: TRBD1 (6 bases). Trimming took off 3 bases at V and 6 bases at J, with 11 bases between the two ends. This CDR3 region has 14 residues. CDR1 LNHNV and CDR2 YYDKDF come from the germline V gene (reference sequence). CDR3 loop: CATSSPNRDEKLFF. CDR3 coding DNA: TGTGCCACCAGCAGTCCAAACAGGGATGAAAAACTGTTTTTT. The whole variable domain, filled in from reference TRBV15 and TRBJ1-4, reads DAMVIQNPRYQVTQFGKPVTLSCSQTLNHNVMYWYQQKSSQAPKLLFHYYDKDFNNEADTPDNFQSRRPNTSFCFLDIRSPGLGDTAMYLCATSSPNRDEKLFFGSGTQLSVL.

This clonotype came up a few times. The chain carries TRBV5-1 and TRBJ2-1; weak D call: TRBD2 (5 bases). V dropped 4 bases and J dropped 8 bases, with 16 bases sitting between them. Germline V gives CDR1 SGHRS, CDR2 YFSETQ. The CDR3 covers 14 residues. CDR3 protein: CASSLSQAGDEQFF. CDR3 nucleotide sequence: TGCGCCAGCAGCCTAAGTCAGGCGGGCGATGAGCAGTTCTTC.

In this sample, this clonotype turned up many times. The V call is TRBV28, the J call TRBJ2-1; 10 nucleotides agree with TRBD2. Germline V gene data show CDR1 as MDHEN and CDR2 as SYDVKM. After removal of 2 bases from V and 9 bases from J, the junction contained 7 bases not matched to a gene. There are 15 residues in the CDR3. This CDR3 is CASSLRTSGISEQFF. CDR3 bases: TGTGCCAGCAGTTTACGCACTAGCGGGATTAGTGAGCAGTTCTTC.

This clonotype has ten or more counts. V gene TRBV11-2 combines with J gene TRBJ2-5; the match to TRBD1 covers 8 bases. With V trimmed by 8 bases and J by 0 bases, 8 bases remained unmatched. The V gene's germline CDR1 is SGHAT and CDR2 FQNNGV. The CDR3 totals 15 residues. The CDR3 is CASGPQGVYQETQYF. CDR3 bases: TGTGCCAGCGGGCCACAGGGGGTGTACCAAGAGACCCAGTACTTC.

V and J are TRBV5-1 and TRBJ1-2; tentatively, D is TRBD1 (6 bases). This CDR3 has 11 residues. Germline V gene lookup returns CDR1 SGHRS and CDR2 YFSETQ. The germline V and J ends were trimmed by 2 bases and 10 bases, with 9 bases remaining between them. The CDR3 region has the DNA TGCGCCAGCAGCTTTGGGGGCCACTACACCTTC. Translated, it gives CASSFGGHYTF.

This clonotype occurred a few times. The chain joins TRBV9 to TRBJ1-4; D possibly corresponds to TRBD1 (5 bases). Germline CDR1 is SGDLS and CDR2 is YYNGEE. Trimming removed 3 bases from V and 7 bases from J, with 16 bases in between. This CDR3 region has 15 residues. CDR3 sequence reads: CASSAGLFGGEKLFF. In DNA, the CDR3 is TGTGCCAGCAGCGCTGGACTCTTTGGGGGTGAAAAACTGTTTTTT.

This clonotype was seen many times. This chain links TRBV3-1 with TRBJ2-3, with unresolved D. Deletions cut 4 bases from V and 4 bases from J, with 15 bases between. The germline gives CDR1 LGHDT, CDR2 YNNKEL (reference sequence). The CDR3 has 15 amino acids. The DNA for the CDR3 is TGTGCCAGCAGCCGGGGAACACTGATTGCAGATACGCAGTATTTT. This gives the protein CASSRGTLIADTQYF.

On this clonotype itself: This may arise from a read error, as a much more abundant clone is one base away. The CDR3 sequence is CASSQGQPETQYF. Here the CDR3 DNA reads TGTGCCAGCAGCCAGGGACAGCCAGAGACCCAGTACTTC. This chain connects TRBV3-1 to TRBJ2-5, with 7 bases identical to TRBD1. This CDR3 has 13 residues. Germline V gene sequence: CDR1 LGHDT, CDR2 YNNKEL (reference sequence). V shed 3 bases, J shed 4 bases, and the junction held 2 bases outside the gene matches.

V and J are TRBV10-3 and TRBJ2-5, with D maybe TRBD2 (7 bases). The ends were cut back, 0 bases at V and 5 bases at J, with 13 bases in the middle. Germline CDR1 and CDR2: ENHRY and SYGVKD. The CDR3 covers 15 residues. In nucleotides, the CDR3 is TGTGCCATCAGTGAGTCAGGGGGGGATGTGGAGACCCAGTACTTC. It translates to CAISESGGDVETQYF.

The sample holds many counts of this clonotype. V is TRBV2 and J is TRBJ1-2; 8 bases agree with TRBD1. The CDR3 length is 14 residues. Trimming at V came to 6 bases and at J to 4 bases, leaving 7 bases not matched to a gene. The germline gives CDR1 SNHLY, CDR2 FYNNEI. CDR3 DNA sequence: TGTGCCAGCAGGGCGCAGGGGGCTGGCTATGGCTACACCTTC. Its translation: CASRAQGAGYGYTF.

J is TRBJ1-3 and V is TRBV18; tentative D call: TRBD1 (6 bases). V lost 5 bases and J lost 0, with 11 bases in between. CDR1 and CDR2 from the germline V gene are KGHSH and LQKENI. The CDR3 loop spans 15 amino acids. The CDR3 DNA reads TGTGCCAGCTCAGCACAGGGCCCCTCTGGAAACACCATATATTTT. Amino acids: CASSAQGPSGNTIYF.

This clonotype was seen ten or more times. This chain links TRBV12-3 or TRBV12-4 with TRBJ1-5; 8 bases are a match to TRBD1. V lost 1 base and J lost 5; bases outside the gene matches: 4. This CDR3 comprises 15 residues. The CDR3 nucleotides read TGTGCCAGCAGTTTAGGAGACAGGGGCGATCAGCCCCAGCATTTT. Encoded protein: CASSLGDRGDQPQHF.

This clonotype was counted between two and nine times. The CDR3 sequence: CSANLAGEKTGELFF. The CDR3 DNA follows: TGCAGTGCTAACCTAGCGGGAGAGAAGACCGGGGAGCTGTTTTTT. The chain uses TRBV20-1 and TRBJ2-2; TRBD2 matches 10 bases. Trimming removed 4 bases from V and 5 bases from J; junction bases left unmatched: 7. This CDR3 has 15 amino acids. Germline values: CDR1 DFQATT, CDR2 SNEGSKA (reference sequence).

This clonotype was counted only a few times. The V and J genes are TRBV20-1 and TRBJ2-1, with a possible D match to TRBD2 (5 bases). The CDR3 is 13 amino acids. The V end was cut by 3 bases, the J end by 5 bases, with 11 bases between. The germline CDR1 and CDR2 sequences are DFQATT and SNEGSKA (reference sequence). The CDR3 reads CSASGENHNEQFF. CDR3 in DNA: TGCAGTGCTAGCGGGGAAAACCACAATGAGCAGTTCTTC.

There are many counts of this clonotype. The rearrangement joins TRBV28 to TRBJ1-5; no clear D. This CDR3 region has 15 residues. Germline CDR1 MDHEN, CDR2 SYDVKM. Trimming removed 7 bases at V and 2 bases at J, with 15 bases between. The CDR3 bases are TGTGCCAGCACTCTCGACCCGAACGGCAATCAGCCCCAGCATTTT. Its translation is CASTLDPNGNQPQHF.

The chain is built from TRBV28 and TRBJ2-4; 8 bases are shared with TRBD1. The junction had 16 bases not matched to a gene; V was cut back by 5 bases and J by 7 bases. Per germline, CDR1 MDHEN and CDR2 SYDVKM. CDR3 size: 17 residues. The CDR3 DNA sequence: TGTGCCAGCAGTCCCTGGCAGGGGGCCCTATTGATGAACATTCAGTACTTC. Residues: CASSPWQGALLMNIQYF. The entire variable domain, with the rest obtained from reference TRBV28 and TRBJ2-4, is as follows: DVKVTQSSRYLVKRTGEKVFLECVQDMDHENMFWYRQDPGLGLRLIYFSYDVKMKEKGDIPEGYSVSREKKERFSLILESASTNQTSMYLCASSPWQGALLMNIQYFGAGTRLSVL.

This clonotype has just a few counts. The chain combines TRBV7-9 with TRBJ2-1; TRBD2 matches 16 bases. Trimming took 5 bases from V and 3 from J; bases not matched to a gene: 7. Germline V gene lookup returns CDR1 SEHNR and CDR2 FQNEAQ (reference sequence). CDR3 size: 18 residues. Here the CDR3 DNA reads TGTGCCAGCAGCCCCGGGACTAGCGGGGGGGCGAACTACAATGAGCAGTTCTTC. This translates into CASSPGTSGGANYNEQFF.

This sequence joins TRBV7-8 and TRBJ2-1; D not resolved. This CDR3 comprises 18 residues. V was clipped by 3 bases and J by 3 bases, with 21 bases between them. The germline V gene encodes CDR1 SGHVS and CDR2 FQNEAQ. This CDR3 is CASSFFPPTLGFYNEQFF. The CDR3 region has the DNA TGTGCCAGCAGCTTTTTTCCACCTACCCTGGGATTCTACAATGAGCAGTTCTTC.

The DNA of the CDR3 is TGCGCCAGCAGCTTGGCCCCGGGCAGGACGATCTCGAATTCACCCCTCCACTTT. Encoded protein: CASSLAPGRTISNSPLHF. This rearrangement joins TRBV5-1 to TRBJ1-6; D is uncertain. Germline V gene data show CDR1 as SGHRS and CDR2 as YFSETQ. The CDR3 sequence is 18 residues long. Trimming shortened V by 0 bases and J by 7 bases, and 20 bases separated the two germline ends. The full variable domain, with the rest looked up from reference TRBV5-1 and TRBJ1-6, is KAGVTQTPRYLIKTRGQQVTLSCSPISGHRSVSWYQQTPGQGLQFLFEYFSETQRNKGNFPGRFSGRQFSNSRSEMNVSTLELGDSALYLCASSLAPGRTISNSPLHFGNGTRLTVT.